This T cell receptor (beta chain) stems from a study of blood T cell repertoires in COVID-19. Study at large: The samples span acute and convalescent COVID-19 from the United States, Italy and Spain.

Trimming stripped 0 bases from V and 2 bases from J, with 15 bases between. Germline values: CDR1 SGDLS, CDR2 YYNGEE. The length of the CDR3 is 16 residues. Methods used by the authors: Using reference gene primer amplification, nucleated cell counts were estimated. Generated by immunoSEQ multiplex PCR, the TCRdb table keeps only in-frame clones and is missing some. That table gives V, J and clone size, and the DNA gave D and trimming. The sample includes 200,000 or so clones, 84% seen only once; the top ten take around 1.8%. Clinical history reported by participants formed the basis on which cohorts were assigned. Cohort 3 recovery required two negative PCRs, clearance, or symptom resolution.

This receptor was taken from a man in his sixties who had recovered from COVID-19. The rearrangement joins TRBV9 to TRBJ2-7; the D gene is possibly TRBD1 (6 bases). Sequencing used PBMCs or T cells enriched from blood (not recorded which). CDR3 coding DNA: TGTGCCAGCAGCGTAGCTCGGGACACCATAACCTACGAGCAGTACTTC. Translating it yields CASSVARDTITYEQYF.